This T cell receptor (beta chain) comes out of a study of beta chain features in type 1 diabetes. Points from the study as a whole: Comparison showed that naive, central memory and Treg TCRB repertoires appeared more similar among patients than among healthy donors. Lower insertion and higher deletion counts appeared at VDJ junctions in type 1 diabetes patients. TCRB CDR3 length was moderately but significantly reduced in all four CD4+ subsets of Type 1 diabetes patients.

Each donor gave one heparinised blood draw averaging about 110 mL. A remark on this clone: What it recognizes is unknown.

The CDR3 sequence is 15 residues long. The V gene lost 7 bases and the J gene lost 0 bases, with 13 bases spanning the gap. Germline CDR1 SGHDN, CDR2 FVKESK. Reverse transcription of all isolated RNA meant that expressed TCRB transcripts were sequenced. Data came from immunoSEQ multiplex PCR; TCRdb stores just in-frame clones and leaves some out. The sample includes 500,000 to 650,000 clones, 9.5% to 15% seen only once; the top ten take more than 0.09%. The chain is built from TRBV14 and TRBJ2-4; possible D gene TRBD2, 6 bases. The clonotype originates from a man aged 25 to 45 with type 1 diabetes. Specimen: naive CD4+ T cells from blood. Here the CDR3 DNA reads TGTGCCAGCAATGAACGGGGGTTAGCCAAAAACATTCAGTACTTC. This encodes CASNERGLAKNIQYF.